The TCR beta chain described here comes from a study of T cell responses to AZD1222 COVID-19 vaccine. Study observations and caveats: Only five to seven AZD1222 recipients were seropositive at baseline. Repertoire sampling was restricted to post-peak T cell response timepoints. Donors were largely white British and mainly female; clonal diversity was possibly underestimated. Following two doses of AZD1222, Spike-specific TCR breadth and depth rose.

The method was immunoSEQ multiplex PCR; TCRdb's version includes in-frame clones alone and lacks a portion of them. The sample lists over 110,000 clones; about 93% were seen once. Concerning this clone: No antigen is known for it.

Germline V lookup: CDR1 SGHTA, CDR2 FQGTGA. This CDR3 has 16 residues. Losses at the gene ends were 2 bases for V and 5 bases for J; bases not matched to a gene: 9. The chain is built from TRBV7-3 and TRBJ2-7; 10 nucleotides line up with TRBD2. Sample: peripheral blood, taken on day 0 of AZD1222 vaccination. This TCR was sampled from an adult in good health. The CDR3: CASSLQGLAGADEQYF. CDR3 sequence (DNA): TGTGCCAGCAGCTTACAGGGGCTAGCGGGAGCGGACGAGCAGTACTTC.